The 10 T cell receptor beta chains presented below share a single source sample, sequenced in a study of cytomegalovirus exposure and HLA in healthy donors. PCR amplification relied on 60 Vbeta primers (plus 13 Jbeta primers). Repertoires were generated with immunoSEQ multiplex PCR, while TCRdb's copy carries only in-frame clones and drops some. The sample has 170,000 or so clones; 60% to 80% are singletons. The sequencing sample was made of PBMCs. Every receptor here comes from a man between 60 and 75 years old in good health and CMV-seronegative.

The chain couples TRBV19 to TRBJ2-5, with D possibly TRBD2 on 6 matching bases. Trimming shortened V by 3 bases and J by 1 base, and 9 bases separated the two germline ends. Germline CDR1 is LNHDA and CDR2 is SQIVND (reference sequence). The CDR3 length is 14 residues. CDR3 nucleotide sequence: TGTGCCAGTAGTATCCTTAGCGGCCAAGAGACCCAGTACTTC. Amino acid sequence: CASSILSGQETQYF.

The chain couples TRBV19 to TRBJ1-4, with TRBD1 as a possible D gene (6 bases). The CDR3 covers 15 residues. Germline V gene data show CDR1 as LNHDA and CDR2 as SQIVND (reference sequence). The germline V and J ends were trimmed by 5 bases and 3 bases, with 13 bases remaining between them. In DNA form, the CDR3 reads TGTGCCAGTAGTTTGGACAGTTCGTCTAATGAAAAACTGTTTTTT. Its translation: CASSLDSSSNEKLFF.

The chain couples TRBV6-1 to TRBJ1-2, with TRBD1 identical over 7 bases. The CDR3 spans 12 residues. Germline lookup yields CDR1 MNHNS and CDR2 SASEGT. The ends lost 4 bases at V and 8 bases at J; junction bases unmatched: 4. In DNA, the CDR3 is TGTGCCAGCAGTGGACAGGGTTTGGGCTACACCTTC. This codes for CASSGQGLGYTF.

The chain couples TRBV4-3 to TRBJ2-7; D remains ambiguous. Trimming removed 5 bases at V and 1 base at J, with 12 bases between. There are 14 residues in the CDR3. Germline lookup yields CDR1 LGHNA and CDR2 YSLEER. The CDR3: CASSSGSGSYEQYF. For the CDR3, the DNA is TGCGCCAGCAGCTCCGGGTCGGGTTCCTACGAGCAGTACTTC.

CDR3 region: CASSSRLAGGTDTQYF. In nucleotides, the CDR3 is TGTGCCAGCAGTTCCAGACTAGCGGGGGGAACAGATACGCAGTATTTT. This sequence joins TRBV27 and TRBJ2-3, with 13 bases lining up with TRBD2. After removal of 4 bases from V and 3 bases from J, the junction contained 4 bases not matched to a gene. CDR1 is MNHEY and CDR2 is SMNVEV in the germline V gene (reference sequence). The CDR3 runs 16 residues.

This clone was observed once. This chain links TRBV6-5 with TRBJ2-5; 8 bases are shared with TRBD2. The CDR3 runs to 15 residues. Germline trimming cut 6 bases from V and 0 bases from J; bases unmatched to any gene: 6. Germline CDR1 and CDR2: MNHEY and SVGAGI. The CDR3 is CASRRLASYQETQYF. DNA of the CDR3: TGTGCCAGCAGAAGACTAGCGTCGTACCAAGAGACCCAGTACTTC.

The rearrangement joins TRBV6-1 to TRBJ2-1; TRBD1 aligns across 7 bases. V shed 10 bases and J 4 bases; nucleotides not matched to a gene: 10. The V gene's germline CDR1 is MNHNS and CDR2 SASEGT. CDR3 length: 14 residues. The CDR3 is CATQTGAPYNEQFF. The CDR3 nucleotides are TGTGCCACCCAAACAGGGGCCCCTTACAATGAGCAGTTCTTC.

The V gene is TRBV28, the J gene TRBJ2-7, with 8 bases identical to TRBD2. V shed 5 bases and J 0 bases; nucleotides not matched to a gene: 18. Looked up from germline, CDR1 is MDHEN and CDR2 is SYDVKM. The CDR3 is made up of 19 amino acids. This CDR3 reads CASSGAVVSGSPYSYEQYF. In DNA form, the CDR3 reads TGTGCCAGCAGTGGGGCAGTTGTGAGCGGGAGTCCCTACTCCTACGAGCAGTACTTC.

The V call is TRBV7-2, the J call TRBJ1-2; D gene uncertain. Germline loops: CDR1 SGHTA, CDR2 FQGNSA. The CDR3 has 13 residues. Trimming removed 4 bases at V and 7 bases at J, with 13 bases between. The CDR3 DNA reads TGTGCCAGCAGCTCCAGGTTGGCCGCTGGCTACACCTTC. Amino acid sequence: CASSSRLAAGYTF.

V usage is TRBV6-1 and J usage is TRBJ2-7, with TRBD1 matching 7 bases. Per the germline V gene, CDR1 is MNHNS and CDR2 is SASEGT. The J segment lost 2 bases and the V segment lost 7 bases, leaving 8 bases of the junction unmatched. This CDR3 is 14 amino acids long. The CDR3 DNA reads TGTGCCAGCAACATACAGGGGACAGCCTACGAGCAGTACTTC. Protein: CASNIQGTAYEQYF.